Presented here are 25 T cell receptor beta chains from one specimen sequenced in a study of CD4 T cell repertoires in COVID-19. Sequencing was done directly on freshly isolated, uncultured memory T cells. This table comes from immunoSEQ multiplex PCR, and its TCRdb copy is limited to in-frame clones, with some not included. The table lists about 24,000 clones, 93% of them singletons. Sample: circulating follicular helper CD4+ T cells (cTfh) from blood, taken before the COVID-19 pandemic. These receptor sequences come from a human donor who had COVID-19.

The gene calls are TRBV6-5 and TRBJ1-6; 10 bases line up with TRBD1. Trimming took 6 bases from V and 8 from J; bases not matched to a gene: 7. This CDR3 is built from 15 residues. In germline, CDR1 is MNHEY, CDR2 SVGAGI. The CDR3 nucleotides read TGTGCCAGCAGCTCCGGGACAGGGGCTTATTCACCCCTCCACTTT. Residues: CASSSGTGAYSPLHF.

The chain combines TRBV5-6 with TRBJ1-5, with TRBD1 matching 7 bases. The CDR3 runs to 16 residues. The junction had 13 bases not matched to a gene; V was cut back by 1 base and J by 9 bases. CDR1 SGHDT and CDR2 YYEEEE come from the germline V gene. The CDR3 nucleotides are TGTGCCAGCAGCTTGCGAACAGGGGCCACCGAAGGGCCCCAGCATTTT. This encodes CASSLRTGATEGPQHF.

The chain links TRBV10-3 to TRBJ1-1; 7 nucleotides match TRBD1. This CDR3 is built from 13 residues. V trimming: 7 bases; J trimming: 1 base; junction bases outside the gene matches: 3. CDR1 and CDR2 from the germline V gene are ENHRY and SYGVKD. The DNA for the CDR3 is TGTGCCATCAACGGACAGGCGAACACTGAAGCTTTCTTT. Translation gives CAINGQANTEAFF.

The CDR3 DNA reads as TGCAGCGTTGAAGATCGAGCGACCGGGACTTCCTACGAGCAGTACTTC. Translating gives CSVEDRATGTSYEQYF. The rearrangement links TRBV29-1 to TRBJ2-7; TRBD2 might be the D (6 bases). The CDR3 runs 16 residues. Germline loops: CDR1 SQVTM, CDR2 ANQGSEA. V lost 0 bases and J 1 base, leaving 16 bases between the germline ends.

The chain employs TRBV5-6 and TRBJ2-3; TRBD2 is a possible D gene (6 bases). CDR1 is SGHDT and CDR2 is YYEEEE in the germline V gene. The CDR3 is 14 residues long. Trimming removed 1 base at V and 2 bases at J, with 8 bases between. The CDR3 protein is CASSLLDYTDTQYF. The CDR3 DNA follows: TGTGCCAGCAGCTTGCTGGACTACACAGATACGCAGTATTTT.

This chain joins TRBV4-2 and TRBJ1-4; D is unclear. V was trimmed by 0 bases and J by 14 bases, leaving 16 bases between them. The CDR3 sequence is 14 residues long. The germline gives CDR1 LGHNA, CDR2 YNFKEQ. CDR3: CASSQDHSLGQLFF. The DNA for the CDR3 is TGTGCCAGCAGCCAAGATCATTCCTTGGGCCAGCTGTTTTTT.

The chain combines TRBV4-2 with TRBJ2-2, with 13 nucleotides matching TRBD2. The CDR3 has 17 amino acids. The germline V gene encodes CDR1 LGHNA and CDR2 YNFKEQ. Trimming took 1 base from V and 6 from J; bases not matched to a gene: 5. As DNA, the CDR3 is TGTGCCAGCAGCCAAGGGACTAGCGGGGGACGCGCCGGGGAGCTGTTTTTT. This translates into CASSQGTSGGRAGELFF.

The genes are TRBV28 and TRBJ1-1; D ambiguous. The CDR3 has 16 amino acids. Germline loops: CDR1 MDHEN, CDR2 SYDVKM. V lost 0 bases to trimming and J lost 1 base, with 12 bases between them. CDR3 loop: CASSLWGLAGNTEAFF. CDR3 sequence (DNA): TGTGCCAGCAGTTTATGGGGCTTGGCAGGGAACACTGAAGCTTTCTTT.

The chain is built from TRBV6-1 and TRBJ2-7; TRBD1 aligns across 8 bases. Looked up from germline, CDR1 is MNHNS and CDR2 is SASEGT. The trim removed 6 bases at V and 0 bases at J, leaving 4 bases unmatched. The CDR3 is 14 amino acids. CDR3 protein: CASRRTGSSYEQYF. In nucleotides, the CDR3 is TGTGCCAGCAGGCGGACAGGGAGCTCCTACGAGCAGTACTTC.

The chain is built from TRBV5-1 and TRBJ2-5; TRBD1 might be the D (6 bases). Germline-derived CDR1 and CDR2 are SGHRS and YFSETQ. The V and J ends lost 5 bases and 4 bases respectively, with 6 bases between them. The CDR3 is 11 residues long. CDR3 amino acids: CASRGGETQYF. CDR3 sequence (DNA): TGCGCCAGCAGAGGGGGAGAGACCCAGTACTTC.

The V gene is TRBV7-9, the J gene TRBJ1-2, with D maybe TRBD1 (5 bases). V lost 4 bases, J lost 4 bases, and 13 bases lay in between. Germline lookup yields CDR1 SEHNR and CDR2 FQNEAQ (reference sequence). This CDR3 is 14 amino acids long. In DNA form, the CDR3 reads TGTGCCAGCAGCTCATACGGCGGGACCTATGGCTACACCTTC. This sequence encodes CASSSYGGTYGYTF.

The genes are TRBV5-6 and TRBJ2-3, with 9 bases that match TRBD2. There are 18 residues in the CDR3. V lost 3 bases and J lost 1; bases outside the gene matches: 12. Germline V gives CDR1 SGHDT, CDR2 YYEEEE. The CDR3 DNA reads TGTGCCAGCAGCTGGAATAAGAGACTAGCGGATCGCACAGATACGCAGTATTTT. It is translated as CASSWNKRLADRTDTQYF.

This chain uses TRBV21-1 with TRBJ2-7; no DNA check was done on the table's D call, TRBD2. TRBV21-1 is described as a pseudogene. This CDR3 is built from 14 residues. The CDR3 spells CASSKAWSSGEQYF. In DNA form, the CDR3 reads TGTGCCAGCAGCAAAGCCTGGTCTAGCGGCGAGCAGTACTTC.

The rearrangement links TRBV28 to TRBJ2-3; 9 bases agree with TRBD2. The CDR3 contains 17 residues. Looked up from germline, CDR1 is MDHEN and CDR2 is SYDVKM. With V trimmed by 5 bases and J by 7 bases, 16 bases remained unmatched. In DNA form, the CDR3 reads TGTGCCAGCAGTCCTCACCTATCTAGCGGGAACACTAATACGCAGTATTTT. It encodes CASSPHLSSGNTNTQYF. Using reference TRBV28 and TRBJ2-3 for the parts outside the CDR3, the full variable domain is DVKVTQSSRYLVKRTGEKVFLECVQDMDHENMFWYRQDPGLGLRLIYFSYDVKMKEKGDIPEGYSVSREKKERFSLILESASTNQTSMYLCASSPHLSSGNTNTQYFGPGTRLTVL.

Only a few counts were recorded for this clone. This chain uses TRBV5-1 with TRBJ1-2; 7 positions agree with TRBD1. This CDR3 is 19 amino acids long. CDR1 is SGHRS and CDR2 is YFSETQ in the germline V gene. V lost 4 bases, J lost 0 bases, and 18 bases stayed unmatched. The CDR3 DNA reads as TGCGCCAGCAGCCACTTGACGGGACAGAGAGGGGGAGCTAACTATGGCTACACCTTC. Amino acid sequence: CASSHLTGQRGGANYGYTF. Full variable domain (remainder filled in from reference TRBV5-1 and TRBJ1-2): KAGVTQTPRYLIKTRGQQVTLSCSPISGHRSVSWYQQTPGQGLQFLFEYFSETQRNKGNFPGRFSGRQFSNSRSEMNVSTLELGDSALYLCASSHLTGQRGGANYGYTFGSGTRLTVV.

This chain uses TRBV19 with TRBJ2-2; D may be TRBD1 (6 bases). V gave up 5 bases and J gave up 2 bases, with 9 bases separating them. This CDR3 region has 14 residues. In germline, CDR1 is LNHDA, CDR2 SQIVND (reference sequence). DNA for the CDR3: TGTGCCAGTAGTCAGGACAGAAACACCGGGGAGCTGTTTTTT. Translating it yields CASSQDRNTGELFF.

This chain connects TRBV4-1 to TRBJ2-1, with D perhaps TRBD1 (5 bases). V was clipped by 7 bases and J by 5 bases, with 6 bases between them. The length of the CDR3 is 11 residues. The germline CDR1 and CDR2 sequences are MGHRA and YSYEKL. CDR3 DNA: TGCGCCAGCACCAGGGACAATGAGCAGTTCTTC. Its protein is CASTRDNEQFF.

The V gene is TRBV11-2, the J gene TRBJ2-1; TRBD2 matches 10 bases. V was pared by 5 bases and J by 9 bases, with 13 bases of the junction left unmatched. CDR1 and CDR2 from the germline V gene are SGHAT and FQNNGV. This CDR3 is 16 amino acids long. CDR3 in amino acids: CASSDGASGSVGEQFF. The CDR3 bases are TGTGCCAGCAGCGACGGGGCTAGCGGGAGTGTTGGTGAGCAGTTCTTC.

This clone was recorded a few times. The chain joins TRBV6-1 to TRBJ2-2; the D gene is possibly TRBD1 (5 bases). The CDR3 covers 14 residues. V lost 8 bases to trimming and J lost 6 bases, with 16 bases between them. The germline gives CDR1 MNHNS, CDR2 SASEGT. This CDR3 reads CASLFLGASGELFF. CDR3 nucleotide sequence: TGTGCCAGCCTTTTCTTAGGGGCGTCCGGGGAGCTGTTTTTT.

This clone occurred a few times. The rearrangement joins TRBV6-6 to TRBJ1-5; D is unresolved. The germline V and J ends were trimmed by 4 bases and 4 bases, with 14 bases remaining between them. CDR3 length: 15 residues. Germline V lookup: CDR1 MNHNY, CDR2 SVGAGI (reference sequence). The CDR3 is CASSSSGERNQPQHF. DNA of the CDR3: TGTGCCAGCAGTTCGTCCGGGGAACGAAATCAGCCCCAGCATTTT.

V is TRBV5-6 and J is TRBJ2-7; TRBD2 might be the D (6 bases). The CDR3 totals 12 residues. CDR1 and CDR2 (germline): SGHDT, YYEEEE. V was cut by 4 bases and J by 3 bases, with 8 bases left in between. The CDR3: CASSQGLYEQYF. DNA for the CDR3: TGTGCCAGCAGCCAGGGACTCTACGAGCAGTACTTC.

J is TRBJ2-7 and V is TRBV19; 10 nucleotides agree with TRBD1. V lost 5 bases and J lost 9; bases outside the gene matches: 7. From germline, CDR1 is LNHDA and CDR2 SQIVND (reference sequence). The CDR3 is 13 amino acids. CDR3 sequence (DNA): TGTGCCAGTAGTTCCGGGACAGGGGTAGGGCAGTACTTC. Its translation is CASSSGTGVGQYF.

V usage is TRBV18 and J usage is TRBJ1-3, with D perhaps matching TRBD1 (5 bases). The CDR3 length is 15 residues. CDR1 is KGHSH, CDR2 LQKENI, per germline. V shed 4 bases and J shed 0 bases, with 10 bases lying between them. CDR3 residues: CASSRQGVSGNTIYF. CDR3 coding DNA: TGTGCCAGCTCACGGCAGGGTGTCTCTGGAAACACCATATATTTT.

This chain joins TRBV19 and TRBJ2-3; a possible D gene is TRBD1 (5 bases). Trimming took off 2 bases at V and 2 bases at J, with 11 bases between the two ends. Germline CDR1 and CDR2: LNHDA and SQIVND (reference sequence). The CDR3 contains 15 residues. In DNA form, the CDR3 reads TGTGCCAGTAGTATAAGTCTAGGGGACACAGATACGCAGTATTTT. This gives the protein CASSISLGDTDTQYF. The complete variable domain, with remaining parts taken from reference TRBV19 and TRBJ2-3, reads DGGITQSPKYLFRKEGQNVTLSCEQNLNHDAMYWYRQDPGQGLRLIYYSQIVNDFQKGDIAEGYSVSREKKESFPLTVTSAQKNPTAFYLCASSISLGDTDTQYFGPGTRLTVL.

The chain joins TRBV6-1 to TRBJ1-2, with 10 bases lining up with TRBD1. The CDR3 contains 17 residues. Germline CDR1 and CDR2: MNHNS and SASEGT. J lost 4 bases, V lost 1 base, and 9 bases had no gene match. The CDR3 nucleotides are TGTGCCAGCAGTGAAGATACGATGACAGGGGGCGGCTATGGCTACACCTTC. Amino acid sequence: CASSEDTMTGGGYGYTF.